This T cell receptor beta chain was documented in a study of response to subunit inactivated influenza vaccine. In its sample, this clonotype was seen a few times. The antigen is unknown. General observations from the study: Each seasonal flu vaccination may recruit only limited new T cells, authors suggested.

The CDR3 covers 16 residues. Trimming took 0 bases from V and 8 from J; bases not matched to a gene: 6. Germline values: CDR1 SGDLS, CDR2 YYNGEE. TCRdb re-analysed the RT-PCR reads in MiXCR, keeping a single row per CDR3 protein. The sample carries hundreds of thousands of distinct CDR3 sequences, 25% recorded once. This TCR was sampled from a man aged 50-60 years who received an inactivated influenza vaccine. The specimen was CD4+ T cells sorted from PBMCs, collected less than 6 days after vaccination. J is TRBJ2-1 and V is TRBV9, with 12 bases lining up with TRBD2. The CDR3 sequence is CASSVEASGRGYEQFF. In nucleotides, the CDR3 is TGTGCCAGCAGCGTAGAGGCTAGCGGGAGGGGCTATGAGCAGTTCTTC.